This T cell receptor (beta chain) emerged from a study of blood T cell repertoires in COVID-19. The CDR3 runs to 14 residues. TCRdb's copy holds only in-frame clones and misses some; the assay was immunoSEQ multiplex PCR. The repertoire holds about 85,000 clones, with roughly nine tenths as singletons. The chain recombines TRBV1 with TRBJ2-2; whether TRBD2, the table's D call, matches the DNA was not checked. TRBV1 is a recognized pseudogene. The TCR was taken from a man aged 45 to 65 with acute or convalescent COVID-19. Sequencing input: peripheral blood. The CDR3 DNA is TGCACCAGAGGACTAGCGGGAACCACCGGGGAGCTGTTTTTT. It encodes CTRGLAGTTGELFF.